The rows below give T cell receptor beta chains drawn from one sample of a study of CD8+CD57+ T cells in acquired aplastic anemia. TCRdb recomputed calls from the reads with MiXCR, one row per CDR3 protein. This sample has about 130,000 distinct CDR3 sequences, with around 48% found just once. Sequencing input: sorted CD4+, CD8+, or CD8+CD57+ T cells (not recorded which) from PBMCs. The receptors were sampled from a human donor in good health, serving as a control. The conserved cysteine and the conserved F or W are not part of the CDR3 here. A D gene is named only where the DNA matches it firmly. Expanded clones get a size class; other rows say once, few or many, or leave the size out.

cdr3_aa d_call v_call clone_size
ASSQDGWGAGGYT . TRBV3-1 .
ATSSSPGANYGYT . TRBV24-1 once
ASGLAAGELF TRBD2 TRBV6-2/TRBV6-3 many
ASSHLKEGGDQPQH . TRBV5-6 many
ATSGNRDPGANVLT . TRBV24-1 .
SARTLAGAADTQY TRBD2 TRBV20-1 few
ASKTTAYSNQPQH . TRBV19 .
ASSPISVAGRYNEQF TRBD2 TRBV6-1 .
ASSLVAGPYYEQY . TRBV12-3/TRBV12-4 many
ASRVSGTYYGYT . TRBV2 .
ASSDAGTVNIQY . TRBV25-1 once
ASSLGGDNEQY . TRBV5-1 .
AISEPDRAKNIQY . TRBV10-3 many
ASSEPRQNSYEQY . TRBV2 .
ATSDLTSAEQF . TRBV24-1 .
ASSTAATSLAEQF . TRBV6-1 many
ASSFQGRGTEAF . TRBV6-5 many
ASSPSGGGSYEQY TRBD2 TRBV19 .
ASSFSGYTDTQY . TRBV7-2 .
ASSLGDRGVGYT TRBD1 TRBV12-3/TRBV12-4 many
SGSQGSRNTEAF TRBD1 TRBV20-1 many
ASSLLAGGLYEQY TRBD2 TRBV7-9 .
ASSLAGRGSTDTQY TRBD2 TRBV5-1 few
ASSAGGEGWTEAF . TRBV10-2 .
ASSVSTGGTQETQY TRBD2 TRBV9 once
ASNRNGGPYT . TRBV6-1 many
SVDRRNYGYT . TRBV29-1 .